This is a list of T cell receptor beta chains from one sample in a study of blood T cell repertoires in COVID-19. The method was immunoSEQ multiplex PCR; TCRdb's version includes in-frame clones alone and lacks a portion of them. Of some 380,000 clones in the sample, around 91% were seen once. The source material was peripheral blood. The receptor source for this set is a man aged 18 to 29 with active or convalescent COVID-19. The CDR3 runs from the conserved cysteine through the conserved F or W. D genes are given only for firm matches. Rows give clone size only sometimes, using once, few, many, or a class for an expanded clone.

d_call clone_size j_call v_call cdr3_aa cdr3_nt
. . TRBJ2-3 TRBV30 CAWSVRVGGTDTQYF TGTGCCTGGAGTGTACGGGTAGGGGGCACAGATACGCAGTATTTT
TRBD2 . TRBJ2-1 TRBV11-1 CASSPGLADYEQFF TGTGCCAGCAGCCCGGGACTAGCGGATTATGAGCAGTTCTTC
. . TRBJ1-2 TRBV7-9 CASSLDSGGLGYTF TGTGCCAGCAGCTTAGATTCGGGGGGCTTGGGCTACACCTTC
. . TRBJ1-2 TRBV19 CASSPREAVNYGYTF TGTGCCAGTAGTCCTCGTGAAGCCGTTAACTATGGCTACACCTTC
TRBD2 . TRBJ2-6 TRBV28 CASSRTGRNNVLTF TGTGCCAGCAGCCGGACCGGGAGGAACAACGTGCTGACTTTC
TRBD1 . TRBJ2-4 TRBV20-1 CSASLGQLLAKNIQYF TGCAGTGCTAGTTTGGGACAGCTACTAGCCAAAAACATTCAGTACTTC
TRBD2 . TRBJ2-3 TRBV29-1 CSTAGGPDTQYF TGCAGCACCGCGGGGGGCCCAGATACGCAGTATTTT
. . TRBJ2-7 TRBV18 CASSGRDKGSYEQYF TGTGCCAGCTCAGGCCGGGACAAGGGTAGCTACGAGCAGTACTTC
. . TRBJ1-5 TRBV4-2 CASSQVGSRAQPQHF TGTGCCAGCAGCCAGGTGGGGTCGCGGGCTCAGCCCCAGCATTTT
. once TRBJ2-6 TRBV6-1 CASSEEHAMSGANVLTF TGTGCCAGCAGTGAAGAACACGCGATGTCTGGGGCCAACGTGCTGACTTTC
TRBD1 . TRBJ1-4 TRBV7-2 CASSLGDREWEKLFF TGTGCCAGCAGCTTAGGAGACAGGGAGTGGGAAAAACTGTTTTTT
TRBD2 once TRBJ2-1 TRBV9 CASSVDSGGHYNEQFF TGTGCCAGCAGCGTAGATAGCGGGGGGCATTACAATGAGCAGTTCTTC
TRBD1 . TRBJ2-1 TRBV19 CASRTRVGQGGNEQFF TGTGCCAGTAGAACAAGGGTAGGACAGGGGGGCAATGAGCAGTTCTTC
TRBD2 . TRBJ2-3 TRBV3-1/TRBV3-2 CASSQGEERGGLSTDTQYF TGTGCCAGCAGCCAAGGGGAAGAGCGGGGGGGACTTAGCACAGATACGCAGTATTTT
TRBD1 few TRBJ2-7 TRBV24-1 CATSDSRTGDYEQYF TGTGCCACCAGTGATTCTAGGACAGGGGACTACGAGCAGTACTTC
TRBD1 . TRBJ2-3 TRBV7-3 CASSSGQVSNTDTQYF TGTGCCAGCAGCTCAGGACAGGTTTCGAACACAGATACGCAGTATTTT
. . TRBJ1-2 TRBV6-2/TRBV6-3 CASSPDSLEGYTF TGTGCCAGCAGTCCGGACTCTTTGGAAGGCTACACCTTC
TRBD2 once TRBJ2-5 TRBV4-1 CASSIASGETQYF TGCGCCAGCAGCATAGCTAGCGGCGAGACCCAGTACTTC
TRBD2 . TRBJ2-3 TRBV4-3 CASSQARGGADTQYF TGCGCCAGCAGCCAAGCCCGGGGGGGGGCAGATACGCAGTATTTT
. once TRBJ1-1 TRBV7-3 CASSLTSSSLEAFF TGTGCCAGCAGCTTAACGTCCTCCTCTCTAGAAGCTTTCTTT
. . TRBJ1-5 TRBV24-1 CATSDSKGAGAGNQPQHF TGTGCCACCAGTGATTCCAAAGGCGCAGGGGCTGGCAATCAGCCCCAGCATTTT
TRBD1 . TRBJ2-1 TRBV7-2 CASSLETDRPYNEQFF TGTGCCAGCAGCTTAGAAACGGACAGGCCCTACAATGAGCAGTTCTTC
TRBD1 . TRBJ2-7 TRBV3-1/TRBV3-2 CASSQGTGLFYEQYF TGTGCCAGCAGCCAAGGGACAGGCTTGTTCTACGAGCAGTACTTC
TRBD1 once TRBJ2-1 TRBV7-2 CASSLSKTQGEQFF TGTGCCAGCAGCTTATCTAAAACACAGGGGGAGCAGTTCTTC
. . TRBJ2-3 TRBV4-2 CASSGEIADTQYF TGTGCCAGCAGCGGGGAGATCGCAGATACGCAGTATTTT
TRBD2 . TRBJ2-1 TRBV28 CASSWTSGYNEQFF TGTGCCAGCAGTTGGACTAGCGGGTACAATGAGCAGTTCTTC
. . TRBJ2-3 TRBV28 CASSRDTQYF TGTGCCAGCAGCAGGGATACGCAGTATTTT
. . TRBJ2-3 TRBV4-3 CASSQEGSLAFSTDTQYF TGCGCCAGCAGCCAAGAAGGTTCCCTAGCGTTTAGCACAGATACGCAGTATTTT
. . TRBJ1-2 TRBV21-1 CASSKAGSNYGYTF TGTGCCAGCAGCAAAGCGGGCAGTAACTATGGCTACACCTTC
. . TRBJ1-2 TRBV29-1 CSVERPGGYTF TGCAGCGTTGAGCGCCCTGGTGGCTACACCTTC
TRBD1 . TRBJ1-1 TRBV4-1 CASSQTGTGFNTEAFF TGCGCCAGCAGCCAAACCGGGACAGGTTTTAACACTGAAGCTTTCTTT
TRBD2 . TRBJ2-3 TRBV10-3 CATKREGTDTQYF TGTGCCACCAAGCGGGAGGGTACAGATACGCAGTATTTT
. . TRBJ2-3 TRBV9 CASSGDRTDTQYF TGTGCCAGCAGCGGCGACAGGACAGATACGCAGTATTTT
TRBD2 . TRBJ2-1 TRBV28 CASSFLSGTTEQFF TGTGCCAGCAGTTTCTTATCCGGGACTACTGAGCAGTTCTTC
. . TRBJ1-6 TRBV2 CASLQQGNNSPLHF TGTGCCAGCCTTCAGCAGGGTAATAATTCACCCCTCCACTTT
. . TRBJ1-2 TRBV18 CASSSEMDRTNYGYTF TGTGCCAGCTCATCCGAAATGGACAGAACTAACTATGGCTACACCTTC
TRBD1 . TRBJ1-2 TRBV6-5 CASYQQGYYGYTF TGTGCCAGCTACCAACAGGGGTACTATGGCTACACCTTC
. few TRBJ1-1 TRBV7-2 CASSFPGYSTEAFF TGTGCCAGCAGCTTTCCGGGGTATTCAACTGAAGCTTTCTTT
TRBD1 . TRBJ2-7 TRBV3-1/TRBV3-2 CASSLTGGNLIYEQYF TGTGCCAGCAGTTTAACAGGGGGGAACCTCATCTACGAGCAGTACTTC
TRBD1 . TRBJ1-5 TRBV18 CASSPPGQGGPLQPQHF TGTGCCAGCTCACCGCCGGGACAGGGAGGGCCCCTTCAGCCCCAGCATTTT